These 16 T cell receptor beta chains share one sample of origin, sequenced in a study of memory CD4+ T cells and cytomegalovirus serostatus. The sort gate was single viable CD3+CD4+CD8-CD45RO+ cells for memory CD4+ T cells. Libraries were prepared by immunoSEQ multiplex PCR; TCRdb keeps only in-frame clonotypes and omits some of them. The table records 50,000 to 65,000 clones, about 68% of them present only once. Sequencing used memory CD4+ T cells from blood. Receptors were obtained from an adult in good health and CMV-seropositive.

The chain is built from TRBV28 and TRBJ1-2; 9 nucleotides line up with TRBD1. J gave up 2 bases and V 4 bases, and 2 bases lay outside the gene matches. This CDR3 region has 14 residues. The germline V gene encodes CDR1 MDHEN and CDR2 SYDVKM. This CDR3 reads CASSSGQGNYGYTF. The DNA of the CDR3 is TGTGCCAGCAGTTCTGGACAGGGGAACTATGGCTACACCTTC.

The chain uses TRBV19 and TRBJ1-3, with 10 bases that match TRBD1. Germline trimming cut 8 bases from V and 9 bases from J; bases unmatched to any gene: 7. Germline values: CDR1 LNHDA, CDR2 SQIVND (reference sequence). This CDR3 spans 13 amino acids. The chain's CDR3 is CASYDRGRGTIYF. The CDR3 region has the DNA TGTGCCAGTTATGACAGGGGGCGAGGCACCATATATTTT. Together with reference TRBV19 and TRBJ1-3, the CDR3 gives the full variable domain: DGGITQSPKYLFRKEGQNVTLSCEQNLNHDAMYWYRQDPGQGLRLIYYSQIVNDFQKGDIAEGYSVSREKKESFPLTVTSAQKNPTAFYLCASYDRGRGTIYFGEGSWLTVV.

In its sample, this clone was seen a few times. The CDR3 is CASSLRPMNTEAFF. The CDR3 DNA sequence: TGTGCCAGCAGTTTGCGACCAATGAACACTGAAGCTTTCTTT. V usage is TRBV27 and J usage is TRBJ1-1; D call uncertain. CDR1 and CDR2 (germline): MNHEY, SMNVEV (reference sequence). V lost 3 bases to trimming and J lost 0 bases, with 8 bases between them. This CDR3 has 14 residues.

The chain joins TRBV5-8 to TRBJ2-7, with D uncertain. Trimming cost V 4 bases and J 5 bases, with 10 bases left between them. The CDR3 length is 12 residues. Germline-derived CDR1 and CDR2 are SGHTS and YDEGEE. The CDR3 sequence: CASSGGVDEQYF. The CDR3 coding sequence is TGTGCCAGCAGCGGTGGTGTCGACGAGCAGTACTTC.

V gene TRBV27 combines with J gene TRBJ1-3, with unresolved D. The V end lost 5 bases, the J end lost 1 base, and 6 bases lay between the germline ends. Per the germline V gene, CDR1 is MNHEY and CDR2 is SMNVEV (reference sequence). The CDR3 is made up of 13 amino acids. The CDR3: CASSPHSGNTIYF. CDR3 coding DNA: TGTGCCAGCAGTCCCCATTCTGGAAACACCATATATTTT.

The rearrangement joins TRBV7-9 to TRBJ1-1, with D perhaps matching TRBD1 (5 bases). Per the germline V gene, CDR1 is SEHNR and CDR2 is FQNEAQ (reference sequence). The CDR3 loop spans 16 amino acids. V gave up 2 bases and J gave up 3 bases, with 16 bases separating them. DNA for the CDR3: TGTGCCAGCAGCTTATACCAGGCTCGGGGGGACACTGAAGCTTTCTTT. Encoded protein: CASSLYQARGDTEAFF.

This clone was seen more than once but under ten times. The chain recombines TRBV19 with TRBJ1-2, with D possibly matching TRBD1 (5 bases). Looked up from germline, CDR1 is LNHDA and CDR2 is SQIVND (reference sequence). The CDR3 spans 14 residues. V dropped 7 bases and J dropped 9 bases, with 21 bases sitting between them. Written as DNA, the CDR3 is TGTGCCAGTACATCCGGGACGGACTCTTTTAGCTACACCTTC. It is translated as CASTSGTDSFSYTF. Using reference TRBV19 and TRBJ1-2 for the parts outside the CDR3, the full variable domain is DGGITQSPKYLFRKEGQNVTLSCEQNLNHDAMYWYRQDPGQGLRLIYYSQIVNDFQKGDIAEGYSVSREKKESFPLTVTSAQKNPTAFYLCASTSGTDSFSYTFGSGTRLTVV.

The chain combines TRBV4-3 with TRBJ2-5; D is unclear. The V end was cut by 1 base, the J end by 13 bases, with 10 bases between. In germline, CDR1 is LGHNA, CDR2 YSLEER. The CDR3 runs to 11 residues. The CDR3 protein is CASSQGSALYF. The CDR3 region has the DNA TGCGCCAGCAGCCAAGGATCCGCATTGTACTTC.

Concerning this clone itself: One junction end does not reproduce the germline sequence, and a read error may be involved. The chain couples TRBV30 to TRBJ1-2; D might be TRBD1 (6 bases). Germline CDR1 GTSNPN, CDR2 SVGIG (reference sequence). This CDR3 has 13 amino acids. This chain's CDR3 is CAWSPGGPSGFAF. CDR3 in DNA: TGTGCCTGGAGCCCCGGGGGCCCTTCCGGGTTCGCCTTC.

The J gene is TRBJ2-1, the V gene TRBV9; 10 bases fit TRBD2. J gave up 3 bases and V 2 bases, and 2 bases lay outside the gene matches. CDR3 length equals 15 residues. Germline CDR1 reads SGDLS; CDR2 reads YYNGEE. This CDR3 reads CASSVGTSVYNEQFF. The CDR3, as DNA: TGTGCCAGCAGCGTCGGGACTAGCGTCTACAATGAGCAGTTCTTC.

This clone was observed once. V is TRBV14 and J is TRBJ2-7, with D perhaps matching TRBD1 (6 bases). The V and J ends lost 6 bases and 2 bases respectively, with 11 bases between them. Germline V gene data show CDR1 as SGHDN and CDR2 as FVKESK. This CDR3 comprises 13 residues. The DNA of the CDR3 is TGTGCCAGCAGGCGGACAGCTACCTACGAGCAGTACTTC. Protein product: CASRRTATYEQYF.

In its sample, this clone was seen a few times. Mismatch with germline at one junction end may stem from a read error. This chain links TRBV5-1 with TRBJ1-1, with a possible D match to TRBD1 (6 bases). The germline gives CDR1 SGHRS, CDR2 YFSETQ. The CDR3 totals 17 residues. The CDR3 loop is CASSLESAGVSRRGLGF. CDR3 DNA sequence: TGCGCCAGCAGCTTGGAGTCGGCAGGGGTTTCCCGCCGCGGATTGGGCTTT.

The rearrangement uses TRBV5-8 and TRBJ2-5, with no clear D. This CDR3 comprises 14 residues. Per the germline V gene, CDR1 is SGHTS and CDR2 is YDEGEE. Trimming removed 3 bases at V and 2 bases at J, with 11 bases between. The CDR3 DNA sequence: TGTGCCAGCAGCTCGTTCGGCTCTCAAGAGACCCAGTACTTC. Translating it yields CASSSFGSQETQYF.

This clone was observed a few times. The gene calls are TRBV6-5 and TRBJ2-1, with unresolved D. There are 13 residues in the CDR3. Trimming took off 6 bases at V and 5 bases at J, with 11 bases between the two ends. The V gene's germline CDR1 is MNHEY and CDR2 SVGAGI. CDR3: CASSFRSHNEQFF. The CDR3 nucleotides read TGTGCCAGCAGCTTTCGATCCCACAATGAGCAGTTCTTC.

The chain is built from TRBV2 and TRBJ2-3; TRBD1 is a possible D gene (6 bases). Per germline, CDR1 SNHLY and CDR2 FYNNEI. V was clipped by 8 bases and J by 7 bases, with 16 bases between them. This CDR3 is 13 amino acids long. The CDR3 here is CASGGQRANTQYF. CDR3 DNA sequence: TGTGCCAGCGGGGGCCAGAGGGCCAATACGCAGTATTTT.

This clone was counted once. The rearrangement joins TRBV9 to TRBJ2-5; 11 bases are shared with TRBD2. CDR3 size: 17 residues. CDR1 and CDR2 (germline): SGDLS, YYNGEE. V was pared by 5 bases and J by 0 bases, with 9 bases of the junction left unmatched. The CDR3 loop is CASSEGSSGRYQETQYF. CDR3 sequence (DNA): TGTGCCAGCAGTGAGGGCTCTAGCGGGAGGTACCAAGAGACCCAGTACTTC. Complete variable domain (other parts from reference TRBV9 and TRBJ2-5): DSGVTQTPKHLITATGQRVTLRCSPRSGDLSVYWYQQSLDQGLQFLIQYYNGEERAKGNILERFSAQQFPDLHSELNLSSLELGDSALYFCASSEGSSGRYQETQYFGPGTRLLVL.